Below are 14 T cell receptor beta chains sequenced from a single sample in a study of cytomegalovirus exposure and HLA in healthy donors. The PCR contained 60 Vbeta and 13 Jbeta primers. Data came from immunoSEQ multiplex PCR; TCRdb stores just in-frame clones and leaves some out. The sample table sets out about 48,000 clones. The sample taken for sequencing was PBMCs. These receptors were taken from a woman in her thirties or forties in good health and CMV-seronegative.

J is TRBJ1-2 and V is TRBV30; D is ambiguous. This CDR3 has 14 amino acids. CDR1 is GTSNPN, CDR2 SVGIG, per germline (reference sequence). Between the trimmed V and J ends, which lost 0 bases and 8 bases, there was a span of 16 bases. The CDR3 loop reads CAWSVWRSGQGYTF. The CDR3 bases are TGTGCCTGGAGTGTATGGAGGTCAGGTCAAGGCTACACCTTC.

The CDR3 loop reads CASSYVDSPKETQYF. The CDR3 nucleotides read TGTGCCAGCAGTTACGTGGACAGCCCAAAAGAGACCCAGTACTTC. The J gene is TRBJ2-5, the V gene TRBV6-5, with D possibly matching TRBD1 (6 bases). The V gene's germline CDR1 is MNHEY and CDR2 SVGAGI. The CDR3 length is 15 residues. Between the trimmed V and J ends, which lost 2 bases and 3 bases, there was a span of 13 bases.

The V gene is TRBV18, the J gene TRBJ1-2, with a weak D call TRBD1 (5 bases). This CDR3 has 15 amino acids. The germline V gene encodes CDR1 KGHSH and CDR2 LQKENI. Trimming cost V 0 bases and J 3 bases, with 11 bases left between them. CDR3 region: CASSPPSSRDYGYTF. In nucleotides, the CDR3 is TGTGCCAGCTCACCACCGAGTAGCAGGGACTATGGCTACACCTTC. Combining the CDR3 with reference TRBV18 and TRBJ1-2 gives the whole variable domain NAGVMQNPRHLVRRRGQEARLRCSPMKGHSHVYWYRQLPEEGLKFMVYLQKENIIDESGMPKERFSAEFPKEGPSILRIQQVVRGDSAAYFCASSPPSSRDYGYTFGSGTRLTVV.

The CDR3 nucleotides are TGTGCCAGCAGTGAACAGGGGAGCACTGAAGCTTTCTTT. Its protein product is CASSEQGSTEAFF. The rearrangement uses TRBV2 and TRBJ1-1, with a tentative D call TRBD1 (6 bases). V lost 2 bases and J lost 4, with 8 bases in between. This CDR3 has 13 residues. Germline CDR1 and CDR2: SNHLY and FYNNEI.

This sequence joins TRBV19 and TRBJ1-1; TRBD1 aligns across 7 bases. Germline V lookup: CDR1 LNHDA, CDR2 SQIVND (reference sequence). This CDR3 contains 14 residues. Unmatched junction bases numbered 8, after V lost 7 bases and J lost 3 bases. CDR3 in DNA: TGTGCCAGTACCCTCATTGACAGGGACACTGAAGCTTTCTTT. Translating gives CASTLIDRDTEAFF.

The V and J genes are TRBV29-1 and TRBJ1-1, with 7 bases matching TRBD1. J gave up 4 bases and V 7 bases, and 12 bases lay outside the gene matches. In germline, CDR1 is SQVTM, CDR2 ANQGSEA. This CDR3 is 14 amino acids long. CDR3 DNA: TGCAGCGCTCTCATTGGGACAGTAGGCACTGAAGCTTTCTTT. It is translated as CSALIGTVGTEAFF.

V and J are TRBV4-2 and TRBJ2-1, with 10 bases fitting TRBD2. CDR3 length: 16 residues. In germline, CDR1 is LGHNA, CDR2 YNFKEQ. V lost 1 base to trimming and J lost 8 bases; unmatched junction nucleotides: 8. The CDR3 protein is CASSQGASGGPDEQFF. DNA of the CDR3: TGTGCCAGCAGCCAAGGAGCTAGCGGGGGCCCCGATGAGCAGTTCTTC.

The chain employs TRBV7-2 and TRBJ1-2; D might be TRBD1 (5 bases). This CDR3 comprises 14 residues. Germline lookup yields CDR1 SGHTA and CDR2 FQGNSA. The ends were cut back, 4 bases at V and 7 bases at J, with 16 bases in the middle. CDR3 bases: TGTGCCAGCAGCTACAACGAACAGGTCGGTGGCTACACCTTC. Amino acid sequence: CASSYNEQVGGYTF.

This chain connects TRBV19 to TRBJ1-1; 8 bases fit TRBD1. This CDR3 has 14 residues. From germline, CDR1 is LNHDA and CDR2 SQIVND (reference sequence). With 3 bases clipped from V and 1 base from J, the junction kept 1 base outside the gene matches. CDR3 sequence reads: CASSIDRGNTEAFF. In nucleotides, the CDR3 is TGTGCCAGTAGTATCGACAGGGGGAACACTGAAGCTTTCTTT.

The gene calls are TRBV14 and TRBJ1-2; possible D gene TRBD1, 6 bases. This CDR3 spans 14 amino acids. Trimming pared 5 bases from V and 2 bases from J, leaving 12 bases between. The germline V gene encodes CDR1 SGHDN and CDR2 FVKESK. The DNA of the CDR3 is TGTGCCAGCAGCTTCCGGACAGAGAACTATGGCTACACCTTC. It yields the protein CASSFRTENYGYTF.

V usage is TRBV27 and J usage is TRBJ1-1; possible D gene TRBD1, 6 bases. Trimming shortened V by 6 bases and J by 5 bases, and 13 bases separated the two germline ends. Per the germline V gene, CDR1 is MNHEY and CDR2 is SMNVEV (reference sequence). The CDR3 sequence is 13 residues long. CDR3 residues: CASSLGGRTEAFF. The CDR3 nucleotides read TGTGCCAGCAGCCTAGGGGGTAGGACTGAAGCTTTCTTT.

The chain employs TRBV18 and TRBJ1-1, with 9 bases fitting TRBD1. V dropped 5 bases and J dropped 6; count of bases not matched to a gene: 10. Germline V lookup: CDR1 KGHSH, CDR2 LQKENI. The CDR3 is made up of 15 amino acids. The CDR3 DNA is TGTGCCAGCTCAACTTACAGGGGGCAGGGGGCTGAAGCTTTCTTT. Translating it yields CASSTYRGQGAEAFF.

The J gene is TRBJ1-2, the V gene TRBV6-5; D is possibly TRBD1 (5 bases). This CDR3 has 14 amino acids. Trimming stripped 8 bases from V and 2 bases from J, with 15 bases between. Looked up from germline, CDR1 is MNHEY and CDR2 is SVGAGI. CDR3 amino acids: CASRRGAGNYGYTF. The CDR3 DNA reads TGTGCCAGCCGCCGTGGGGCCGGGAACTATGGCTACACCTTC.

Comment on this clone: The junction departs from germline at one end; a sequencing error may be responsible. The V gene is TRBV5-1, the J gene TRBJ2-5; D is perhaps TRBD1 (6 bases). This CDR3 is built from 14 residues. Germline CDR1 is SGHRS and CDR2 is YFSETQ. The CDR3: CASSLTGNQENQYF. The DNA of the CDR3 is TGCGCCAGCAGCTTAACAGGGAACCAAGAGAACCAGTACTTC.